This paragraph reports one T cell receptor beta chain. Its antigen is unidentified. This entry belongs to a study of T cell responses to AZD1222 COVID-19 vaccine. Study results and caveats: No repertoire was sampled before or during the peak T cell response, only after it. Dominant CD4 TCR responses targeted spike regions 160-218 and 743-854. Donor demographics were predominantly white British with a female majority; clonal diversity may be underestimated. Elevations in Spike-specific TCR breadth and depth followed administration of two AZD1222 doses.

Using immunoSEQ multiplex PCR, the repertoire was profiled, and TCRdb retains in-frame clones only, with some absent. In the table there are roughly 80,000 clones, 90% to 95% of which are singletons. The germline V gene encodes CDR1 LNHDA and CDR2 SQIVND (reference sequence). The CDR3 covers 14 residues. Between the trimmed V and J ends, which lost 5 bases and 8 bases, there was a span of 16 bases. The chain employs TRBV19 and TRBJ2-1; D perhaps matches TRBD2 (6 bases). This receptor was obtained from an adult in good health. The sequenced sample was peripheral blood, obtained on day 0 of AZD1222 vaccination. The DNA of the CDR3 is TGTGCCAGTAGTTTGCGGGGACCCTCCCATGAGCAGTTCTTC. As protein: CASSLRGPSHEQFF.